The sequence of this T cell receptor beta chain was determined in a study of T cell repertoires in aging, cancer and after chemotherapy. Study details: Over several months to years, re-sampled healthy donor repertoires clearly shared clones.

Per the germline V gene, CDR1 is DFQATT and CDR2 is SNEGSKA (reference sequence). The V end lost 5 bases, the J end lost 3 bases, and 13 bases lay between the germline ends. The CDR3 covers 13 residues. Amplification of TCR beta used genomic DNA extracted from peripheral blood. Concerning this clonotype itself: Its antigen is unknown.

General study results and limits: Untreated cancer patients had significantly lower blood TCR diversity than age-matched healthy donors. Across the chemotherapy interval, each cancer cohort showed higher median generation probability, suggesting thymic rebound.

Multiplex touch-down PCR with TRB-A/B primers amplified rearranged V-D-J TRB sequences. TCRdb reprocessed the multiplex PCR reads with MiXCR, giving one entry per CDR3 protein. The profile covers approximately 10,000 distinct CDR3 sequences, with around 38% appearing a single time and around 1.7% taken by the ten largest. The clonotype originates from a human donor in good health. The chain joins TRBV20-1 to TRBJ2-5; maybe TRBD1 (5 bases). Source material: blood. The CDR3 coding sequence is TGCAGTGCTGGCCCCGACAGAAAAGAGACCCAGTACTTC. It translates to CSAGPDRKETQYF.